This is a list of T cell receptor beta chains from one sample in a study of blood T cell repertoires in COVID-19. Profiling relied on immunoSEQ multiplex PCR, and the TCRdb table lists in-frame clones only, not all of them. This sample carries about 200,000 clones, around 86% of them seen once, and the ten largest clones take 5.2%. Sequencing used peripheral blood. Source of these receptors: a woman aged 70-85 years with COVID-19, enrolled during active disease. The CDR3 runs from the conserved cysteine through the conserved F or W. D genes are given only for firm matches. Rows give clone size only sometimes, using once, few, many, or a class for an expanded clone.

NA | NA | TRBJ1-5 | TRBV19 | TGTGCCAGTATGCCGCTGGGGACACGCAATCAGCCCCAGCATTTT | CASMPLGTRNQPQHF
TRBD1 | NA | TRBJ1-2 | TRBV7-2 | TGTGCCAGCAGCTTAAACAGGGGTAACTATGGCTACACCTTC | CASSLNRGNYGYTF
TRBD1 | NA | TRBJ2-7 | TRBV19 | TGTGCCAGTAGTATTCTAGGACAGGGGTCCAACGAGCAGTACTTC | CASSILGQGSNEQYF
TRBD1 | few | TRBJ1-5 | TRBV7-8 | TGTGCCAGCAGCTCCGACAGGGGACTGAGCAATCAGCCCCAGCATTTT | CASSSDRGLSNQPQHF
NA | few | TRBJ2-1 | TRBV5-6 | TGTGCCAGCAGCGGACCGGGAAGGAATGAGCAGTTCTTC | CASSGPGRNEQFF
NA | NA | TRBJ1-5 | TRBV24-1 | TGTGCCACCAGTGCCGCCCGGTCCCGACTCGACCAGCCCCAGCATTTT | CATSAARSRLDQPQHF
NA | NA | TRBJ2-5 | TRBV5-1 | TGCGCCAGCAGCCCCCGGACTATCCAAGAGACCCAGTACTTC | CASSPRTIQETQYF
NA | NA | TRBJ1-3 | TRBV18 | TGTGCCAGCTCACGACTGGACTCTGGAAACACCATATATTTT | CASSRLDSGNTIYF
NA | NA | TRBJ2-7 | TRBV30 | TGTGCCTGGACTAAGGTATCTAGGGAGCAGTACTTC | CAWTKVSREQYF
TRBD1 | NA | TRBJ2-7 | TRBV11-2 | TGTGCCAGCAGCTTGTCTCCGGGACAGGGAACCTCCTACGAGCAGTACTTC | CASSLSPGQGTSYEQYF
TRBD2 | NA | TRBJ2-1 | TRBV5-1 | TGCGCCAGCAGCTGGGGCGGGGGGCAGTTCTTC | CASSWGGGQFF
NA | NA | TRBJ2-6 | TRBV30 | TGTGCCTGGGACACTGGGGCCAACGTCCTGACTTTC | CAWDTGANVLTF
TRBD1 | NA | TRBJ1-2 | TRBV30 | TGTGCCTGGAGCGCGTCGTACAGGGGGAATAATGGCTACACCTTC | CAWSASYRGNNGYTF
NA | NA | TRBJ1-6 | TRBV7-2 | TGTGCCAGCAGCTTATTATGGACAGAAAATTCACCCCTCCACTTT | CASSLLWTENSPLHF
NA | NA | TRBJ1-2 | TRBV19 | TGTGCCAGTAGGCAGGTGTCTACAGATAACTATGGCTACACCTTC | CASRQVSTDNYGYTF
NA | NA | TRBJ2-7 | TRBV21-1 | TGTGCCAGCAGCAGAAGGGACAGGGCGCCCCACTACGAGCAGTACTTC | CASSRRDRAPHYEQYF
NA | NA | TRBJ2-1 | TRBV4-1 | TGCGCCAGCAGCCAGGTCAGCGGGTACAATGAGCAGTTCTTC | CASSQVSGYNEQFF
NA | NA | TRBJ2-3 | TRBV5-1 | TGCGCCAGCAGCCCCCAGACAGGAAACACAGATACGCAGTATTTT | CASSPQTGNTDTQYF
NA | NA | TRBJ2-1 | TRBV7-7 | TGTGCCAGCAGCCTATTGGACGGCGGGCCCTACAATGAGCAGTTCTTC | CASSLLDGGPYNEQFF
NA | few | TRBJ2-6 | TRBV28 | TGTGCCAGCAGTTTGGGGGGCTCTGGGGCCAACGTCCTGACTTTC | CASSLGGSGANVLTF
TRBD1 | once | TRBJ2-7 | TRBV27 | TGTGCCAGCAGCCTTTGGGACAGCTCCTACGAGCAGTACTTC | CASSLWDSSYEQYF
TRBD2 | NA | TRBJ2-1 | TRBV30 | TGTGCCTGGCAGACTAGCTCGGGGTACAATGAGCAGTTCTTC | CAWQTSSGYNEQFF
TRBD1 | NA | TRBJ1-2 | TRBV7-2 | TGTGCCAGCAGCATCCCGACAGGGAGGCAGAACTATGGCTACACCTTC | CASSIPTGRQNYGYTF
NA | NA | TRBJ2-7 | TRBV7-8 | TGTGCCAGCGAGAGTTACCGGGGCGAGCAGTACTTC | CASESYRGEQYF
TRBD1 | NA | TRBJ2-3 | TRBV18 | TGTGCCAGCTCAGACAGGGGGCCAGGAACAGATACGCAGTATTTT | CASSDRGPGTDTQYF
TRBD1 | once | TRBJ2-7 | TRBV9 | TGTGCCAGCACGCCGGGACAGGGATTCTACGAGCAGTACTTC | CASTPGQGFYEQYF
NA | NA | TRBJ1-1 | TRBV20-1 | TGCAGCGCGGGCGGGCACACTGAAGCTTTCTTT | CSAGGHTEAFF